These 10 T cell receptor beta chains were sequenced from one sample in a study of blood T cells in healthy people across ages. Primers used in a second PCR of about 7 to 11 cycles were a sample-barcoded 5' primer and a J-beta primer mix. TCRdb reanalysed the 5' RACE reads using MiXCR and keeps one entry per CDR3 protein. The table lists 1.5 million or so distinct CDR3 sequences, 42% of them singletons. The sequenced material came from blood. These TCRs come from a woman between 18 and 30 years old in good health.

Here the CDR3 DNA reads TGTGCCAGCAGCCCTGGCTCTTGGGATGGTGGAACTGAAGCTTTCTTT. This translates into CASSPGSWDGGTEAFF. V and J are TRBV7-3 and TRBJ1-1; D is ambiguous. This CDR3 has 16 residues. Per germline, CDR1 SGHTA and CDR2 FQGTGA. The V and J ends lost 5 bases and 5 bases respectively, with 21 bases between them.

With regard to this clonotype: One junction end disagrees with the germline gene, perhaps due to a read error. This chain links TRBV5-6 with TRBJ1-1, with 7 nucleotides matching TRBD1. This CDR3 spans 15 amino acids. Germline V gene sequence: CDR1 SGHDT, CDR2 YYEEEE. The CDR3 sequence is CASSFYRGSNTEAFF. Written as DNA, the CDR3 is TGTGCCAGCAGCTTCTACAGGGGATCGAACACGGAAGCTTTCTTT.

The CDR3 here is CASSSMREAADTQYF. The CDR3 DNA reads as TGTGCCAGCAGCTCGATGCGGGAGGCAGCAGATACGCAGTATTTT. This chain connects TRBV7-2 to TRBJ2-3, with TRBD2 matching over 8 bases. After removal of 4 bases from V and 4 bases from J, the junction contained 7 bases not matched to a gene. The CDR3 covers 15 residues. CDR1 and CDR2 from the germline V gene are SGHTA and FQGNSA.

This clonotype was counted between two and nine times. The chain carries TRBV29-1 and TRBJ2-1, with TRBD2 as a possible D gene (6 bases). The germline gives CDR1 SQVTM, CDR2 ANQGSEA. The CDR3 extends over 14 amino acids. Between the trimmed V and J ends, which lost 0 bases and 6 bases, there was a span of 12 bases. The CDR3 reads CSVEDLTGGNEQFF. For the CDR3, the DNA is TGCAGCGTTGAAGATCTTACCGGGGGCAATGAGCAGTTCTTC.

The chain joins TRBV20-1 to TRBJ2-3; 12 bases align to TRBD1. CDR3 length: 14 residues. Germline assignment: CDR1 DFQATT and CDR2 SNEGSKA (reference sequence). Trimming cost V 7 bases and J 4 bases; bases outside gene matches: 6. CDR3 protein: CSGTRDRGPDTQYF. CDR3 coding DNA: TGCAGTGGTACCCGGGACAGGGGGCCAGATACGCAGTATTTT.

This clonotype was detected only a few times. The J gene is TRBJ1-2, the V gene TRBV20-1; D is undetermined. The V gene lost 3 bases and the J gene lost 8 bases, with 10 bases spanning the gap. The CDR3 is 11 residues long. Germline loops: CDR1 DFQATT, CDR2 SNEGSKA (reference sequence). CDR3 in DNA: TGCAGTGCTAGCCCCTCGTCCGGCTACACCTTC. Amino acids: CSASPSSGYTF.

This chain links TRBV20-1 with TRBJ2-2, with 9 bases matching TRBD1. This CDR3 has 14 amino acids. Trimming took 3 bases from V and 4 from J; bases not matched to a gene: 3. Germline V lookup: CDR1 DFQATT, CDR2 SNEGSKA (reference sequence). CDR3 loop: CSASRQGGTGELFF. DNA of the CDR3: TGCAGTGCTAGCAGACAGGGGGGCACCGGGGAGCTGTTTTTT.

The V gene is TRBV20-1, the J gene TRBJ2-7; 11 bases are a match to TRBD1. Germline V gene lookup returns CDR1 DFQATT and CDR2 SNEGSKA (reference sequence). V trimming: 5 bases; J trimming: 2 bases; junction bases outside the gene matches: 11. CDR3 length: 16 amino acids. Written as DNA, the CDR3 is TGCAGTGCTCCTTCTGGCTTGGGACAGGGGGCCTACGAGCAGTACTTC. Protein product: CSAPSGLGQGAYEQYF.

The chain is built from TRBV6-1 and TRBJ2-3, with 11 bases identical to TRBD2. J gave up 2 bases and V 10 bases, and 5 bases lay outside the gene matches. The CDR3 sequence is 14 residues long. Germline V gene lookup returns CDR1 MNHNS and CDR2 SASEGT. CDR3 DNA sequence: TGTGCCACCGTTAGCGGGAGGGACACAGATACGCAGTATTTT. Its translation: CATVSGRDTDTQYF.

The CDR3 here is CASSLATGFNEKLFF. DNA for the CDR3: TGTGCCAGCAGTTTAGCGACGGGCTTTAATGAAAAACTGTTTTTT. V is TRBV12-3 or TRBV12-4 and J is TRBJ1-4; D is unresolved. V was cut by 0 bases and J by 4 bases, with 9 bases left in between. The CDR3 is made up of 15 amino acids.